The rows below give T cell receptor beta chains drawn from one sample of a study of T-cell reconstitution after alpha-beta-depleted transplantation in children. TCRdb reprocessed the PCR reads via MiXCR and lists one record per CDR3 protein. The sample includes about 360,000 distinct CDR3 sequences, roughly 15% of them seen just once. This material consisted of PBMCs, taken from the stem cell graft. These receptors all come from a human donor who donated a stem cell graft to a child with Fanconi anemia. The CDR3 runs from the conserved cysteine through the conserved F or W. The D gene is left open where the match is weak. Size tells how often a clone was seen (once, few, many) or the class of an expanded clone, and some rows leave it out.

j_gene: TRBJ2-3
v_gene: TRBV10-3
abundance: many
d_gene: NA
CDR3nt: TGTGCCATCAGTGATGGTCGGACAGATACGCAGTATTTT
CDR3aa: CAISDGRTDTQYF

j_gene: TRBJ1-1
v_gene: TRBV7-2
abundance: NA
d_gene: NA
CDR3nt: TGTGCCAGCAGCTTTATGAGGGAGGACACTGAAGCTTTCTTT
CDR3aa: CASSFMREDTEAFF

j_gene: TRBJ1-5
v_gene: TRBV6-1
abundance: NA
d_gene: TRBD1
CDR3nt: TGTGCCAGCAGTCCCCGGACAGGGGCTATTCGCAATCAGCCCCAGCATTTT
CDR3aa: CASSPRTGAIRNQPQHF

j_gene: TRBJ1-1
v_gene: TRBV7-9
abundance: NA
d_gene: NA
CDR3nt: TGTGCCAGCGGGTTGTCGGGGGGTGAAGCTTTCTTT
CDR3aa: CASGLSGGEAFF

j_gene: TRBJ2-2
v_gene: TRBV12-3/TRBV12-4
abundance: many
d_gene: NA
CDR3nt: TGTGCCAGCGCATTTACAGCAGGGCTCAACACCGGGGAGCTGTTTTTT
CDR3aa: CASAFTAGLNTGELFF

j_gene: TRBJ2-5
v_gene: TRBV7-7
abundance: few
d_gene: TRBD1
CDR3nt: TGTGCTAGCAGCCGTGACAGGGGGCTGGAGACCCAGTACTTC
CDR3aa: CASSRDRGLETQYF

j_gene: TRBJ1-5
v_gene: TRBV11-1
abundance: many
d_gene: TRBD1
CDR3nt: TGTGCCAGCAGCCGGACAGGGAACAGCTCGCCCCAGCATTTT
CDR3aa: CASSRTGNSSPQHF

j_gene: TRBJ2-3
v_gene: TRBV20-1
abundance: many
d_gene: NA
CDR3nt: TGCAGTGCTAGAGAGGGGACTGCCCTCGGCGCAGGGTATTTT
CDR3aa: CSAREGTALGAGYF

j_gene: TRBJ2-3
v_gene: TRBV11-2
abundance: many
d_gene: TRBD1
CDR3nt: TGTGCCAGCAGTACCCCGGGACAGAACACAGATACGCAGTATTTT
CDR3aa: CASSTPGQNTDTQYF

j_gene: TRBJ1-1
v_gene: TRBV10-1
abundance: few
d_gene: NA
CDR3nt: TGCGCCAGCAGTGGAACCACGGCTTTGAACACTGAAGCTTTCTTT
CDR3aa: CASSGTTALNTEAFF

j_gene: TRBJ1-2
v_gene: TRBV3-1
abundance: NA
d_gene: NA
CDR3nt: TGTGCCAGCAGCCCTTCAACCCCAGACCGACTCTATGGCTACACCTTC
CDR3aa: CASSPSTPDRLYGYTF

j_gene: TRBJ1-1
v_gene: TRBV6-2/TRBV6-3
abundance: few
d_gene: NA
CDR3nt: TGTGCCAGCAGTTCCAGATTGTGGACTGAAGCTTTCTTT
CDR3aa: CASSSRLWTEAFF

j_gene: TRBJ1-5
v_gene: TRBV20-1
abundance: NA
d_gene: NA
CDR3nt: TGCAGTGCTAGACCCGCGGTGGACGGACCTTGGGAGCCCCAGCATTTT
CDR3aa: CSARPAVDGPWEPQHF